This passage covers 32 T cell receptor beta chains from one sample sequenced in a study of blood T cell repertoires in COVID-19. The data were produced by immunoSEQ multiplex PCR, yet TCRdb's version contains in-frame clones alone and is incomplete. This sample has a few hundred thousand clones; under 90% occur once, and the top ten carry roughly 3%. The sample consisted of peripheral blood. Receptors originate from a woman younger than 30 with acute or convalescent COVID-19.

This clone was seen ten or more times. This chain joins TRBV5-6 and TRBJ1-5, with 7 bases identical to TRBD1. The V segment lost 0 bases and the J segment 7 bases; nucleotides outside the gene matches: 10. The V gene's germline CDR1 is SGHDT and CDR2 YYEEEE. The CDR3 loop spans 16 amino acids. The CDR3 reads CASSLGSTGVGQPQHF. For the CDR3, the DNA is TGTGCCAGCAGCTTGGGGTCCACAGGGGTCGGCCAGCCCCAGCATTTT.

The V gene is TRBV11-2, the J gene TRBJ1-2; unclear D gene. V was trimmed by 3 bases and J by 1 base, leaving 6 bases between them. Germline loops: CDR1 SGHAT, CDR2 FQNNGV. CDR3 length: 13 residues. The CDR3 region is CASSLADNYGYTF. CDR3 coding DNA: TGTGCCAGCAGCTTGGCGGATAACTATGGCTACACCTTC.

On this clone: An end of the junction differs from the germline gene, which may be a read error. The J gene is TRBJ2-7, the V gene TRBV13; the match to TRBD2 covers 9 bases. Per germline, CDR1 PRHDT and CDR2 FYEKMQ (reference sequence). There are 15 residues in the CDR3. The DNA of the CDR3 is TGTGCCAGCACCTTAAGTAGCGGGAGAACCTACGAGCAGTACTTC. Translating it yields CASTLSSGRTYEQYF.

The chain joins TRBV18 to TRBJ2-7, with TRBD2 matching over 11 bases. Unmatched junction bases numbered 4, after V lost 3 bases and J lost 3 bases. This CDR3 spans 15 amino acids. Germline V CDR1 and CDR2: KGHSH, LQKENI. The chain's CDR3 is CASSPGTSGLYEQYF. The CDR3 DNA reads as TGTGCCAGCTCACCGGGGACTAGCGGCCTCTACGAGCAGTACTTC.

This chain uses TRBV3-1 (or the pseudogene TRBV3-2) with TRBJ2-1; 10 positions match TRBD2. The CDR3 runs 15 residues. V trimming: 1 base; J trimming: 8 bases; junction bases outside the gene matches: 5. Germline assignment: CDR1 LGHDT and CDR2 YNNKEL (reference sequence). Here the CDR3 DNA reads TGTGCCAGCAGCCAAGCTAGCGGGAGTATCTATGAGCAGTTCTTC. As protein: CASSQASGSIYEQFF.

The rearrangement joins TRBV28 to TRBJ1-1; TRBD1 agrees at 8 bases. V trimming: 8 bases; J trimming: 1 base; junction bases outside the gene matches: 6. Germline V CDR1 and CDR2: MDHEN, SYDVKM. The length of the CDR3 is 14 residues. The CDR3 reads CASVPGQENTEAFF. As DNA, the CDR3 is TGTGCCAGCGTACCGGGACAGGAGAACACTGAAGCTTTCTTT.

This chain uses TRBV7-2 with TRBJ2-6; D unclear. This CDR3 is 15 amino acids long. The germline gives CDR1 SGHTA, CDR2 FQGNSA. Trimming left V 5 bases short and J 4 bases short, with 12 bases between. CDR3 amino acids: CASSPAIVGANVLTF. In nucleotides, the CDR3 is TGTGCCAGCAGCCCTGCGATCGTGGGGGCCAACGTCCTGACTTTC.

This clone was seen more than once but under ten times. Within the sample, other DNA sequences also encode this same CDR3. V is TRBV12-3 or TRBV12-4 and J is TRBJ1-1, with 7 nucleotides matching TRBD1. Trimming removed 3 bases from V and 4 bases from J; junction bases left unmatched: 2. This CDR3 comprises 13 residues. CDR3 DNA sequence: TGTGCCAGCAGTTTGGCAGGGGGCACTGAAGCTTTCTTT. Protein product: CASSLAGGTEAFF.

This chain connects TRBV10-2 to TRBJ1-1; D perhaps matches TRBD1 (6 bases). The V end lost 3 bases, the J end lost 4 bases, and 12 bases lay between the germline ends. The length of the CDR3 is 14 residues. Germline V gene sequence: CDR1 WSHSY, CDR2 SAAADI. CDR3 sequence: CASSESTGSTEAFF. The CDR3 nucleotides read TGCGCCAGCAGTGAATCAACAGGGAGCACTGAAGCTTTCTTT.

The chain employs TRBV18 and TRBJ2-4; 7 bases line up with TRBD2. CDR3 length equals 18 residues. J lost 0 bases, V lost 3 bases, and 11 bases had no gene match. Germline CDR1 is KGHSH and CDR2 is LQKENI. The CDR3 nucleotides read TGTGCCAGCTCACCTGGACTAGAAACGGCCCAAGCCAAAAACATTCAGTACTTC. This gives the protein CASSPGLETAQAKNIQYF. Supplemented by reference TRBV18 and TRBJ2-4, the full variable domain reads NAGVMQNPRHLVRRRGQEARLRCSPMKGHSHVYWYRQLPEEGLKFMVYLQKENIIDESGMPKERFSAEFPKEGPSILRIQQVVRGDSAAYFCASSPGLETAQAKNIQYFGAGTRLSVL.

The chain recombines TRBV24-1 with TRBJ2-2; D unresolved. From germline, CDR1 is KGHDR and CDR2 SFDVKD. V gave up 6 bases and J gave up 4 bases, with 14 bases separating them. CDR3 length: 15 amino acids. CDR3 residues: CATSTRLLGTGELFF. The CDR3 DNA reads as TGTGCCACCAGTACAAGACTTCTGGGCACCGGGGAGCTGTTTTTT.

The CDR3 nucleotides are TGTGCCTGGAGTGTAGATGCAGGGAATCAGCCCCAGCATTTT. It yields the protein CAWSVDAGNQPQHF. V is TRBV30 and J is TRBJ1-5, with a weak D call TRBD1 (5 bases). This CDR3 region has 14 residues. The ends were cut back, 0 bases at V and 4 bases at J, with 10 bases in the middle. Germline CDR1 GTSNPN, CDR2 SVGIG (reference sequence).

The chain has TRBV28 and TRBJ2-6; TRBD1 aligns across 10 bases. Trimming at V came to 10 bases and at J to 0 bases, leaving 3 bases not matched to a gene. Germline V gene sequence: CDR1 MDHEN, CDR2 SYDVKM. The CDR3 spans 15 residues. This chain's CDR3 is CATGQGGSGANVLTF. As DNA, the CDR3 is TGTGCCACCGGACAGGGGGGCTCTGGGGCCAACGTCCTGACTTTC.

The chain carries TRBV19 and TRBJ2-1, with 10 bases aligning to TRBD2. Trimming cost V 3 bases and J 7 bases; bases outside gene matches: 12. Germline V gives CDR1 LNHDA, CDR2 SQIVND (reference sequence). The CDR3 contains 17 residues. The CDR3 sequence: CASSMSRVVAGGNEQFF. CDR3 DNA: TGTGCCAGTAGTATGTCCCGTGTAGTAGCGGGAGGTAATGAGCAGTTCTTC.

CDR3 bases: TGTGCCTGGATTACCGTGGTCAGGGGGGTGGAGGGCTACACCTTC. Amino acid sequence: CAWITVVRGVEGYTF. The chain uses TRBV30 and TRBJ1-2; 7 bases line up with TRBD1. With V trimmed by 4 bases and J by 8 bases, 16 bases remained unmatched. CDR1 is GTSNPN and CDR2 is SVGIG in the germline V gene (reference sequence). This CDR3 is built from 15 residues.

This chain uses TRBV19 with TRBJ2-5, with unresolved D. Trimming shortened V by 4 bases and J by 1 base, and 7 bases separated the two germline ends. The CDR3 sequence is 13 residues long. Germline V gene lookup returns CDR1 LNHDA and CDR2 SQIVND (reference sequence). The CDR3 bases are TGTGCCAGTAGTAGGAGCGTCCAAGAGACCCAGTACTTC. Translated, it gives CASSRSVQETQYF.

This chain links TRBV28 with TRBJ2-4; a possible D gene is TRBD2 (5 bases). V lost 4 bases and J lost 2, with 9 bases in between. In germline, CDR1 is MDHEN, CDR2 SYDVKM. The CDR3 length is 14 residues. The CDR3: CASSYPGTKNIQYF. The CDR3 bases are TGTGCCAGCAGTTATCCGGGGACCAAAAACATTCAGTACTTC.

This chain links TRBV3-1 (or the pseudogene TRBV3-2) with TRBJ2-1; TRBD2 aligns across 8 bases. The CDR3 has 16 amino acids. The J segment lost 1 base and the V segment lost 6 bases, leaving 8 bases of the junction unmatched. The germline gives CDR1 LGHDT, CDR2 YNNKEL (reference sequence). The DNA for the CDR3 is TGTGCCAGCAGGGGGAGCGGGAGAGGTTCCTACAATGAGCAGTTCTTC. Protein: CASRGSGRGSYNEQFF.

The sample holds one count of this clone. The chain joins TRBV19 to TRBJ2-4; D is possibly TRBD1 (6 bases). The CDR3 consists of 14 residues. V lost 5 bases and J lost 3, with 11 bases in between. Germline loops: CDR1 LNHDA, CDR2 SQIVND (reference sequence). In nucleotides, the CDR3 is TGTGCCAGTAGTTGGGGGCCAGACAAAAACATTCAGTACTTC. Translation: CASSWGPDKNIQYF.

The V call is TRBV14, the J call TRBJ2-1; a possible D gene is TRBD1 (5 bases). V lost 4 bases and J lost 4, with 20 bases in between. The CDR3 is made up of 17 amino acids. The V gene's germline CDR1 is SGHDN and CDR2 FVKESK. CDR3 region: CASSLLRQGGAYNEQFF. CDR3 nucleotides: TGTGCCAGCAGCCTTCTCCGGCAGGGTGGCGCGTACAATGAGCAGTTCTTC.

This sequence joins TRBV3-1 (or the pseudogene TRBV3-2) and TRBJ1-3, with D uncertain. The V and J ends lost 4 bases and 6 bases respectively, with 19 bases between them. Germline V gene data show CDR1 as LGHDT and CDR2 as YNNKEL (reference sequence). The CDR3 totals 16 residues. The CDR3 nucleotides are TGTGCCAGCAGCCCCCGGTCGTGGAGAAAGGAAAACACCATATATTTT. Translation gives CASSPRSWRKENTIYF.

The genes are TRBV15 and TRBJ2-2, with a possible D match to TRBD1 (5 bases). In germline, CDR1 is LNHNV, CDR2 YYDKDF (reference sequence). V was clipped by 8 bases and J by 1 base, with 8 bases between them. This CDR3 region has 13 residues. Here the CDR3 reads CATRQGNTGELFF. The DNA of the CDR3 is TGTGCCACCCGGCAGGGGAACACCGGGGAGCTGTTTTTT.

The gene calls are TRBV18 and TRBJ1-2, with D possibly matching TRBD1 (5 bases). The length of the CDR3 is 13 residues. Trimming removed 6 bases at V and 3 bases at J, with 11 bases between. Germline V gene sequence: CDR1 KGHSH, CDR2 LQKENI. CDR3 coding DNA: TGTGCCAGCTCCCCGTCCAGGGACTATGGCTACACCTTC. Translated, it gives CASSPSRDYGYTF.

This chain links TRBV27 with TRBJ2-7; TRBD1 aligns across 7 bases. The CDR3 is 14 amino acids. Germline V gene data show CDR1 as MNHEY and CDR2 as SMNVEV (reference sequence). V dropped 5 bases and J dropped 7; count of bases not matched to a gene: 11. CDR3 coding DNA: TGTGCCAGCAGTCCCCGACAGGGTTCAGGAGAGCAGTACTTC. This sequence encodes CASSPRQGSGEQYF.

This clone was seen just once. J is TRBJ2-6 and V is TRBV3-1 (or the pseudogene TRBV3-2); the D gene is possibly TRBD2 (6 bases). This CDR3 has 17 residues. Germline CDR1 is LGHDT and CDR2 is YNNKEL (reference sequence). V was pared by 1 base and J by 0 bases, with 10 bases between. The CDR3 loop is CASSQGLATSGANVLTF. The CDR3, as DNA: TGTGCCAGCAGCCAAGGCCTAGCGACCTCTGGGGCCAACGTCCTGACTTTC.

This rearrangement joins TRBV7-2 to TRBJ2-1; 7 nucleotides match TRBD1. Trimming took 1 base from V and 4 from J; bases not matched to a gene: 1. Germline lookup yields CDR1 SGHTA and CDR2 FQGNSA. This CDR3 has 14 amino acids. The CDR3 is CASSLDRGYNEQFF. The CDR3 DNA reads as TGTGCCAGCAGCTTAGACAGGGGATACAATGAGCAGTTCTTC.

The chain combines TRBV7-6 with TRBJ1-3, with a weak D call TRBD1 (5 bases). Trimming cost V 1 base and J 0 bases, with 16 bases left between them. Germline assignment: CDR1 SGHVS and CDR2 FNYEAQ. CDR3 size: 18 residues. The DNA of the CDR3 is TGTGCCAGCAGCTTAGATTGGGGGGAAGCCCCCTCTGGAAACACCATATATTTT. Translating gives CASSLDWGEAPSGNTIYF.

This clone has a single count. The CDR3 is CSVDFAERGADTQYF. The CDR3, as DNA: TGCAGCGTTGACTTTGCGGAGCGGGGCGCAGATACGCAGTATTTT. The rearrangement links TRBV29-1 to TRBJ2-3; 7 bases fit TRBD2. Looked up from germline, CDR1 is SQVTM and CDR2 is ANQGSEA. The J segment lost 4 bases and the V segment lost 3 bases, leaving 10 bases of the junction unmatched. The CDR3 sequence is 15 residues long.

The count of this clone is one. V usage is TRBV3-1 (or the pseudogene TRBV3-2) and J usage is TRBJ2-3; 11 positions agree with TRBD2. The germline V gene encodes CDR1 LGHDT and CDR2 YNNKEL (reference sequence). Trimming at V came to 0 bases and at J to 4 bases, leaving 12 bases not matched to a gene. CDR3 length: 19 residues. CDR3 DNA: TGTGCCAGCAGCCAAGATAGGCTAGCGGGAGGCAGAAATCCAGATACGCAGTATTTT. This codes for CASSQDRLAGGRNPDTQYF.

The J gene is TRBJ2-5, the V gene TRBV5-1; a weak D match, TRBD1 (5 bases). V lost 0 bases and J 4 bases, leaving 13 bases between the germline ends. Germline V gene sequence: CDR1 SGHRS, CDR2 YFSETQ. The CDR3 contains 15 residues. The CDR3 DNA sequence: TGCGCCAGCAGCTTGGCGCAGGGTTGGGGAGAGACCCAGTACTTC. This encodes CASSLAQGWGETQYF.

The chain carries TRBV19 and TRBJ1-1, with D possibly matching TRBD1 (5 bases). Looked up from germline, CDR1 is LNHDA and CDR2 is SQIVND (reference sequence). Trimming cost V 6 bases and J 1 base, with 6 bases left between them. The CDR3 loop spans 12 amino acids. The CDR3 is CASRDKNTEAFF. The CDR3 DNA reads as TGTGCCAGTAGGGACAAGAACACTGAAGCTTTCTTT. The complete variable domain, with remaining parts taken from reference TRBV19 and TRBJ1-1, reads DGGITQSPKYLFRKEGQNVTLSCEQNLNHDAMYWYRQDPGQGLRLIYYSQIVNDFQKGDIAEGYSVSREKKESFPLTVTSAQKNPTAFYLCASRDKNTEAFFGQGTRLTVV.

V gene TRBV19 combines with J gene TRBJ1-2; D possibly corresponds to TRBD1 (5 bases). The CDR3 sequence is 14 residues long. Looked up from germline, CDR1 is LNHDA and CDR2 is SQIVND (reference sequence). V was clipped by 3 bases and J by 4 bases, with 12 bases between them. This CDR3 reads CASSIKGFPYGYTF. CDR3 bases: TGTGCCAGTAGTATCAAGGGGTTCCCCTATGGCTACACCTTC.